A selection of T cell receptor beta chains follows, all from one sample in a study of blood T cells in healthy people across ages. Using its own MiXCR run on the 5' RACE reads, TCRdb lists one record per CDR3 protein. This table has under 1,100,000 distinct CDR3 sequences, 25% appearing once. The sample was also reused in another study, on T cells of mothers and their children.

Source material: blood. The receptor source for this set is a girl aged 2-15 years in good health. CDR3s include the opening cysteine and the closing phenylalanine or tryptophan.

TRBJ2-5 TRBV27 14 CASSHSGGIETQYF
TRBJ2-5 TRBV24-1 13 CATEGSWEETQYF
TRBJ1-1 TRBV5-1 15 CASGTGRQGVYEAFF
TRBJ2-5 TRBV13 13 CASNQGRGETQYF
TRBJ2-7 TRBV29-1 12 CSVLSGTYEQYF
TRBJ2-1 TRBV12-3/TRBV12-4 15 CASSSLLGGYNEQFF
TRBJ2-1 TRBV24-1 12 CAIGRSGNEQFF
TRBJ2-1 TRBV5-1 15 CASKHGWQGSDEQFF
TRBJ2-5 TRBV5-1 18 CASSPHGAGEGFGETQYF
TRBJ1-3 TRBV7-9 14 CASSLSAGRNTIYF
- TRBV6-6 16 CASSYSSLRNNYEQYF
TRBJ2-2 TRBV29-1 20 CSVTGHPLAGGPSGTGELFF
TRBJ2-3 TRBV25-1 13 CASASAVGDTQYF
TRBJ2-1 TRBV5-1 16 CASSTLSGSSYNEQFF
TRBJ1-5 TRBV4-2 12 CASSPGGQPQHF
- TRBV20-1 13 CSARGLGEYEQYF
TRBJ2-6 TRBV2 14 CAGIGPGGANVLTF
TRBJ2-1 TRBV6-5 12 CASTGDYNEQFF
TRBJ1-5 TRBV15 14 CATSRDFAIEPQHF
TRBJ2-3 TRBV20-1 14 CSATRTSEADTQYF
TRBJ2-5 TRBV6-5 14 CASSYRGPGETQYF
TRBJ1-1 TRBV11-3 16 CASSLGAGAVNTEAFF
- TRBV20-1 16 CSARASIGASSYEQYF
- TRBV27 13 CASSSWGRDEQYF
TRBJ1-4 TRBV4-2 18 CASSQELPGAGFNEKLFF
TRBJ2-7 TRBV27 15 CASSLVGQGAHEQYF
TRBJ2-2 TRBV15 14 CATSRESGTGELFF
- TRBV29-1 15 CSVPFAHRGNNEQFF
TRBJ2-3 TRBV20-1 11 CSARDRDTQYF
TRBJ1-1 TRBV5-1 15 CASSSGTGRNTEAFF
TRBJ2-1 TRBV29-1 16 CSVEDRDRRAYNEQFF
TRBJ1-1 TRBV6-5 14 CASSYSTENTEAFF
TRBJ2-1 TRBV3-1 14 CASSPINGANEQFF
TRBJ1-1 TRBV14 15 CASSQGAGVNTEAFF
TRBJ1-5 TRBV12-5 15 CASGAPLDDNQPQHF
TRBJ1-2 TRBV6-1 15 CASSEGPFPSNGYTF
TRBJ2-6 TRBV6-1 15 CASSESTGGANVLTF
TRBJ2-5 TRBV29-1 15 CSVEGKAGVQETQYF
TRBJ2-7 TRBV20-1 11 CSAPGLHEQYF
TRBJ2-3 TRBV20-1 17 CSASPLWGSEYTDTQYF
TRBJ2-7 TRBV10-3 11 CAISDRYEQYF
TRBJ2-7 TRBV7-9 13 CAGSPDSSYEQYF